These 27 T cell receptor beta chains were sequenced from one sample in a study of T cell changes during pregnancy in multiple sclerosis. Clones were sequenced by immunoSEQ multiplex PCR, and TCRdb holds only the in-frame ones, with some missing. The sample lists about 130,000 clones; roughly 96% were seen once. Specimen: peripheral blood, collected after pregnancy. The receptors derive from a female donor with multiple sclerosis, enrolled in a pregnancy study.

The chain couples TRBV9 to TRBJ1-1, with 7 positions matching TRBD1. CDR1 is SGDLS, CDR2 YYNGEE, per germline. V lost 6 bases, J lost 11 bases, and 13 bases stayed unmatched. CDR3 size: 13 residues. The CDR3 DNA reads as TGTGCCAGCACCGATGACAGGGCCCCTTCGGCTTTCTTT. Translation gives CASTDDRAPSAFF.

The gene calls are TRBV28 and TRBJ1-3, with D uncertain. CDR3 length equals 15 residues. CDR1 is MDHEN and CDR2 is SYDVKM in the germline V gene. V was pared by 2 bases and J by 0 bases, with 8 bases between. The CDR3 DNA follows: TGTGCCAGCAGTTTAGGCCCCCTCTCTGGAAACACCATATATTTT. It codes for CASSLGPLSGNTIYF.

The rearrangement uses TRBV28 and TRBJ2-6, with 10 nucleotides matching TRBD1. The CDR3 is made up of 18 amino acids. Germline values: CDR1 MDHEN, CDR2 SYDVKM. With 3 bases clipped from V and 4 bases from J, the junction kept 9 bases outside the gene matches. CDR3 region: CASSLEGTGDTGANVLTF. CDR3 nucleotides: TGTGCCAGCAGTTTGGAAGGGACAGGGGATACCGGGGCCAACGTCCTGACTTTC.

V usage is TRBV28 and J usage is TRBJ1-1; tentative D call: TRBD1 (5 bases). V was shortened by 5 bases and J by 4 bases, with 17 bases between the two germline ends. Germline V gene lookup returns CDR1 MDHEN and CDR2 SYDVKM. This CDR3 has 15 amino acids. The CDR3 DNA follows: TGTGCCAGCAGTCCCCGCCAGGGTCTGGGCACTGAAGCTTTCTTT. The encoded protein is CASSPRQGLGTEAFF.

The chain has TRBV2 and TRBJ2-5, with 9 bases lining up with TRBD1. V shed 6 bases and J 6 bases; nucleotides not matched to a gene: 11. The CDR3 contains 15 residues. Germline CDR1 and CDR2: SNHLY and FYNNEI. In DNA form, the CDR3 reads TGTGCCAGCAGCCCCACAGGGGGCAGGGGGAAGACCCAGTACTTC. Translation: CASSPTGGRGKTQYF. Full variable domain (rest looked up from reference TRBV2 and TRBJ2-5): EPEVTQTPSHQVTQMGQEVILRCVPISNHLYFYWYRQILGQKVEFLVSFYNNEISEKSEIFDDQFSVERPDGSNFTLKIRSTKLEDSAMYFCASSPTGGRGKTQYFGPGTRLLVL.

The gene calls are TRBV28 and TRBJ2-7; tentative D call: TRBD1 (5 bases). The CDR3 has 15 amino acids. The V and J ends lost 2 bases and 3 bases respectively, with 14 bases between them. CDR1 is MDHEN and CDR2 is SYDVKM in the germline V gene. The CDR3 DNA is TGTGCCAGCAGTTTACAATCCACAGGATACTACGAGCAGTACTTC. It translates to CASSLQSTGYYEQYF. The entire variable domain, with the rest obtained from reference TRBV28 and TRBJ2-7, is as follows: DVKVTQSSRYLVKRTGEKVFLECVQDMDHENMFWYRQDPGLGLRLIYFSYDVKMKEKGDIPEGYSVSREKKERFSLILESASTNQTSMYLCASSLQSTGYYEQYFGPGTRLTVT.

In DNA form, the CDR3 reads TGTGCCAGCAGCCATTCGCCAGGGCGTGGCAATGAGCAGTTCTTC. Translated, it gives CASSHSPGRGNEQFF. The chain is built from TRBV14 and TRBJ2-1, with a possible D match to TRBD1 (5 bases). The germline V gene encodes CDR1 SGHDN and CDR2 FVKESK. V gave up 3 bases and J gave up 6 bases, with 15 bases separating them. The CDR3 totals 15 residues.

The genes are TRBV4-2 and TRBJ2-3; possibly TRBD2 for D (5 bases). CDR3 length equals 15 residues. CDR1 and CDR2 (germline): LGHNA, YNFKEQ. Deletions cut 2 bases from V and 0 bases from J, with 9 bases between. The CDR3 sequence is CASSQPRGSTDTQYF. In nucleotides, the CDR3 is TGTGCCAGCAGCCAACCACGGGGTAGCACAGATACGCAGTATTTT.

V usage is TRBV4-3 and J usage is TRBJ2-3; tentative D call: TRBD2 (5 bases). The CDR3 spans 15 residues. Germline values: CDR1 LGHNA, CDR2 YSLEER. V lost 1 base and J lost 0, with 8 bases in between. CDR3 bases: TGCGCCAGCAGCCAAGCGGGGTCTAGCACAGATACGCAGTATTTT. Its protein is CASSQAGSSTDTQYF.

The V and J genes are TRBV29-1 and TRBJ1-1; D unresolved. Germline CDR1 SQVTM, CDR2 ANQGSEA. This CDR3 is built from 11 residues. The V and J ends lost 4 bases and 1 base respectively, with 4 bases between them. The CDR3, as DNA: TGCAGCGTTGCTTGGAACACTGAAGCTTTCTTT. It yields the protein CSVAWNTEAFF.

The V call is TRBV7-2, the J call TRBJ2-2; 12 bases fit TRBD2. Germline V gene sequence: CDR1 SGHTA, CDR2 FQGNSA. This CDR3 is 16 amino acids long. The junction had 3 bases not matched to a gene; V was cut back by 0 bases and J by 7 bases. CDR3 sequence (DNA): TGTGCCAGCAGCTTAGCCTCGGGACTAGCGGGCGGGGAGCTGTTTTTT. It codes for CASSLASGLAGGELFF.

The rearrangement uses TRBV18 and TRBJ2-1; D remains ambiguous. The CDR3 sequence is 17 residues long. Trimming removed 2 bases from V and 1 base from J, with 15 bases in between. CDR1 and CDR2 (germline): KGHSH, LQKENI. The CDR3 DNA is TGTGCCAGCTCACCAACTTCGTTGGTGAGGTCCTACAATGAGCAGTTCTTC. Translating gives CASSPTSLVRSYNEQFF.

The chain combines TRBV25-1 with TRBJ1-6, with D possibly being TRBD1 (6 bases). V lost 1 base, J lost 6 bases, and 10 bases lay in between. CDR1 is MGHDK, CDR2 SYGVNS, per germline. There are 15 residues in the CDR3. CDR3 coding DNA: TGTGCCAGCAGTGAATGGGGACACCTTAATTCACCCCTCCACTTT. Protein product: CASSEWGHLNSPLHF.

CDR3 nucleotide sequence: TGCGCCAGCAGCCTAATCGGGACAGCTGGCTACACCTTC. The encoded protein is CASSLIGTAGYTF. This chain connects TRBV5-1 to TRBJ1-2; 7 nucleotides agree with TRBD1. Germline loops: CDR1 SGHRS, CDR2 YFSETQ. The ends lost 4 bases at V and 7 bases at J; junction bases unmatched: 7. The CDR3 has 13 amino acids.

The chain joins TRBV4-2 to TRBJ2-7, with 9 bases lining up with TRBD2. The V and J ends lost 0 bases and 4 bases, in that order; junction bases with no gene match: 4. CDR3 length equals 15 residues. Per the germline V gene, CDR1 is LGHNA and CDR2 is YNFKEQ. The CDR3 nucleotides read TGTGCCAGCAGCCAAGAGGAGCTAGCGGGGTACGAGCAGTACTTC. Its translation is CASSQEELAGYEQYF.

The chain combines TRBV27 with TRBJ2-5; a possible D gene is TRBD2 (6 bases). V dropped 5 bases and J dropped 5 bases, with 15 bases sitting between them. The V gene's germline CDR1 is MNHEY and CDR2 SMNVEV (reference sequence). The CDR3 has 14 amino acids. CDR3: CASSPSTRGETQYF. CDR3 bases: TGTGCCAGCAGTCCGTCGACTCGGGGGGAGACCCAGTACTTC.

The CDR3 nucleotides are TGTGCCAGCTCACCACTCTTTTTAGAGAATCAGCCCCAGCATTTT. Amino acid sequence: CASSPLFLENQPQHF. The chain carries TRBV18 and TRBJ1-5, with D unclear. Germline loops: CDR1 KGHSH, CDR2 LQKENI. V was cut by 1 base and J by 4 bases, with 11 bases left in between. There are 15 residues in the CDR3. Combining the CDR3 with reference TRBV18 and TRBJ1-5 gives the whole variable domain NAGVMQNPRHLVRRRGQEARLRCSPMKGHSHVYWYRQLPEEGLKFMVYLQKENIIDESGMPKERFSAEFPKEGPSILRIQQVVRGDSAAYFCASSPLFLENQPQHFGDGTRLSIL.

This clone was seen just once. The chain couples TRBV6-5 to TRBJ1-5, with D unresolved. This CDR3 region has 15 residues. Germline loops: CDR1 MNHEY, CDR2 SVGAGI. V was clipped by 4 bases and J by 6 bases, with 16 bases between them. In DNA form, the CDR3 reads TGTGCCAGCAGTTTGACTAGCAAGTCTGCTCAGCCCCAGCATTTT. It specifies CASSLTSKSAQPQHF.

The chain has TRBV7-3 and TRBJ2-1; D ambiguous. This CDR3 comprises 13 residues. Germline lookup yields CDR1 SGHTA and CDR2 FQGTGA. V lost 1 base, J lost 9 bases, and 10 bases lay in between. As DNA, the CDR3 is TGTGCCAGCAGCTTAATTCAGGAAGGTGAGCAGTTCTTC. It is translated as CASSLIQEGEQFF.

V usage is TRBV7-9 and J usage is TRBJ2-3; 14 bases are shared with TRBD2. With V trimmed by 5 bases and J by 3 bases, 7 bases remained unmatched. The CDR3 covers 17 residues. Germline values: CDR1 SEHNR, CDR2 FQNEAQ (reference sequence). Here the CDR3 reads CASSPGTSGSWTDTQYF. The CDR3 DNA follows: TGTGCCAGCAGCCCCGGGACTAGCGGGAGTTGGACAGATACGCAGTATTTT.

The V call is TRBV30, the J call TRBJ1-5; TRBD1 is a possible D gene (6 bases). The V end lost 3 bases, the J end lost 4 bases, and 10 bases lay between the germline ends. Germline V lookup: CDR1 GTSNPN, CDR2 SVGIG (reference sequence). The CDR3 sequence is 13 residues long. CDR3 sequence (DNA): TGTGCCTGGAGGGGAGGGGGAAATCAGCCCCAGCATTTT. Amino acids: CAWRGGGNQPQHF.

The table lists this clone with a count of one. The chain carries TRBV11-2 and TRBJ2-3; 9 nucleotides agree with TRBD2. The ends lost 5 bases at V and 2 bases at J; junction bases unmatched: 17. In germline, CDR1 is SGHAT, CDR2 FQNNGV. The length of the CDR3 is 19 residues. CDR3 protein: CASSPQKLAGIRDTDTQYF. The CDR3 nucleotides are TGTGCCAGCAGCCCTCAGAAGCTAGCGGGAATACGGGACACAGATACGCAGTATTTT.

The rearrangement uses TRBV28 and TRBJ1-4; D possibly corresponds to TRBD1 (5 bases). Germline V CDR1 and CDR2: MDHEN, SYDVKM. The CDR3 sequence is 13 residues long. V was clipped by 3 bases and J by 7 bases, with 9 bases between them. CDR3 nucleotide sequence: TGTGCCAGCAGTTTCAGGGCGGCTGAAAAACTGTTTTTT. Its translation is CASSFRAAEKLFF.

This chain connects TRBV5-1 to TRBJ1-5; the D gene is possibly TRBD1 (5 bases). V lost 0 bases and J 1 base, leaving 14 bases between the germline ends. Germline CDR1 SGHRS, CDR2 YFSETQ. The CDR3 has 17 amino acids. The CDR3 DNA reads TGCGCCAGCAGCTTGGATGGGGGGGGAGGGAGCAATCAGCCCCAGCATTTT. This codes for CASSLDGGGGSNQPQHF.

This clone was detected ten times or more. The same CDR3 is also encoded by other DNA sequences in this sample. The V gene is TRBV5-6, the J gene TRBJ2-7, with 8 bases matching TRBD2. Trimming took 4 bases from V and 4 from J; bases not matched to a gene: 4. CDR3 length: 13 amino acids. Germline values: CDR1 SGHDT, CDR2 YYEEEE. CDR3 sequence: CASSLGGGYEQYF. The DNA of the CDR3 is TGTGCCAGCAGCCTCGGGGGGGGGTACGAGCAGTACTTC.

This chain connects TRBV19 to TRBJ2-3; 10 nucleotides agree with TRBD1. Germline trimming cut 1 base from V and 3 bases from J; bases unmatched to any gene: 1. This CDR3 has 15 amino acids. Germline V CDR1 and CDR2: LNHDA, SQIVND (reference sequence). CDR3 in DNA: TGTGCCAGTAGTATAGGGACAGGGGGAACAGATACGCAGTATTTT. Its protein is CASSIGTGGTDTQYF.

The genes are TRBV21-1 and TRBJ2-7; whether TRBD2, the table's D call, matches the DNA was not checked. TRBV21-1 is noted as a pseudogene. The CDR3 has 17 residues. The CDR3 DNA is TGTGCCAGCAGCTCTTCCCCGGGACTAGCGTATTCCTACGAGCAGTACTTC. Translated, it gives CASSSSPGLAYSYEQYF.